Described below is a single T cell receptor (beta chain) sequence and its context. Its antigen is currently unknown. This sample is part of a study of monozygotic twins with inflammatory bowel disease. Broader study findings: For repertoire similarity, concordant twins did not differ from discordant twins, possibly because power was limited.

Making cDNA involved eight separate reactions per sample. TCRdb re-called the 5' RACE reads; every CDR3 protein appears as one record, without DNA. Its listing shows over 200,000 distinct CDR3 sequences. CDR3 length equals 14 residues. The clonotype comes from a human donor with ulcerative colitis or Crohn's disease, or a healthy co-twin of an affected twin (not recorded which). The chain links TRBV12-3 or TRBV12-4 to TRBJ2-7; TCRdb designates TRBD1, a call that cannot be tested without DNA. Sequencing was carried out using blood. This CDR3 is CASSYTGTGYEQYF.